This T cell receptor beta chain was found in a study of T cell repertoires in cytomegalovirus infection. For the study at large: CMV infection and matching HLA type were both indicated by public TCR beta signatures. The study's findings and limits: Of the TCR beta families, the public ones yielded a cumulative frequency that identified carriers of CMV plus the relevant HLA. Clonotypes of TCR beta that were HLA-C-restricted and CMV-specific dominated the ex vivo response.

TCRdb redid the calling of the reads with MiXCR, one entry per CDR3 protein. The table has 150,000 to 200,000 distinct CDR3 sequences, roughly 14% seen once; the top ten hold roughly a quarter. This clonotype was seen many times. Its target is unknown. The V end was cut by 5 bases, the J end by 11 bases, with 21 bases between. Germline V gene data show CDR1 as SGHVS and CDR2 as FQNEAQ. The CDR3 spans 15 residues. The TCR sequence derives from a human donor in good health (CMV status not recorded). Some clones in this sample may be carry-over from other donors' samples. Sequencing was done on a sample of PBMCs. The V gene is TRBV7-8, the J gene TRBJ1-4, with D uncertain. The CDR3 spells CASSLDRRGSGKLFF. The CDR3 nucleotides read TGTGCCAGCAGCCTCGACCGCAGAGGTAGCGGGAAACTGTTTTTT.